Listed below are T cell receptor beta chains from one sample, sequenced in a study of OX40 agonist ivuxolimab in advanced cancers. Generated by immunoSEQ multiplex PCR, the TCRdb table keeps only in-frame clones and is missing some. The sample has 28,000 or so clones, more than 65% seen once; the top ten hold over 8.5%. Source: CD4+ or CD8+ T cells sorted from blood, taken in a trial of the OX40 agonist ivuxolimab. The receptors originated from an adult with an advanced solid tumor such as melanoma, head and neck, liver or kidney cancer. CDR3s include the opening cysteine and the closing phenylalanine or tryptophan. A D gene is named only where the DNA matches it firmly. Expanded clones get a size class; other rows say once, few or many, or leave the size out.

TRBJ2-3 TRBD2 18 NA TRBV6-4 TGTGCCAGCAGCCCTTGGGGACTAGCGGGGGGGCTATCCGATACGCAGTATTTT CASSPWGLAGGLSDTQYF
TRBJ1-1 TRBD1 15 NA TRBV5-1 TGCGCCAGCAGCGGAGGGGGACAGGGGTACACTGAAGCTTTCTTT CASSGGGQGYTEAFF
TRBJ1-2 NA 13 NA TRBV6-5 TGTGCCAGCAGTTACTCTGTGGGAAATGGCTACACCTTC CASSYSVGNGYTF
TRBJ1-1 TRBD1 12 NA TRBV5-4 TGTGCCAGCAGCTACCAGGACAGGGAAGCTTTCTTT CASSYQDREAFF
TRBJ2-6 NA 17 NA TRBV5-8 TGTGCCAGCCGTCGGTCTACCGATGGGTATGGGGCCAACGTCCTGACTTTC CASRRSTDGYGANVLTF
TRBJ2-7 TRBD1 16 NA TRBV5-4 TGTGCCAGCAGCCAAGAGAAGGGACAGGGGGCCTACGAGCAGTACTTC CASSQEKGQGAYEQYF
TRBJ2-7 TRBD2 14 NA TRBV29-1 TGCAGCGTTGAAGAAGGGAGGGAGGGCTACGAGCAGTACTTC CSVEEGREGYEQYF
TRBJ1-2 NA 14 NA TRBV9 TGTGCCAGCAGCCCTGACGGGGGGATTCGCGGCTACACCTTC CASSPDGGIRGYTF
TRBJ2-6 NA 15 NA TRBV18 TGTGCCAGCTCACCACCAGTCTCTGGGGCCAACGTCCTGACTTTC CASSPPVSGANVLTF
TRBJ1-2 NA 14 NA TRBV10-3 TGTGCCATCAGTGAGTCGAATGGGAAGAGTGGCTACACCTTC CAISESNGKSGYTF
TRBJ1-4 NA 19 NA TRBV7-7 TGTGCTAGCAGCTTATACCCCCCCCGTCGTGGGGGGGCTAATGAAAAACTGTTTTTT CASSLYPPRRGGANEKLFF
TRBJ2-2 TRBD2 16 NA TRBV9 TGTGCCAGCAGCGTACGCGGGGGGGCGGTTACCGGGGAGCTGTTTTTT CASSVRGGAVTGELFF
TRBJ1-2 TRBD1 16 NA TRBV19 TGTGCCAGTAGTTCCTGGACAGGGGGCGCTTCTGGGGGCTACACCTTC CASSSWTGGASGGYTF
TRBJ2-5 TRBD1 16 NA TRBV9 TGTGCCAGCAGCCGCCCCGGCGGGACAGGACAAGAGACCCAGTACTTC CASSRPGGTGQETQYF
TRBJ2-3 TRBD2 15 NA TRBV19 TGTGCCAGTAGTATCGGAGCGGGGTCCACAGATACGCAGTATTTT CASSIGAGSTDTQYF
TRBJ2-2 TRBD1 14 NA TRBV6-5 TGTGCCAGCAGACAGGGGTCGAACACCGGGGAGCTGTTTTTT CASRQGSNTGELFF
TRBJ2-3 NA 15 medium-sized TRBV6-5 TGTGCCAGCAGTTACTCGATTCAGGGCTCAGATACGCAGTATTTT CASSYSIQGSDTQYF
TRBJ2-7 NA 12 NA TRBV10-2 TGCGCCAGCAGGGCCGGGGCAGCCGAGCAGTACTTC CASRAGAAEQYF
TRBJ1-4 NA 14 NA TRBV6-6 TGTGCCAGCAGTTACGGGGGGTTGGATGGAAAACTGTTTTTT CASSYGGLDGKLFF
TRBJ1-1 NA 17 NA TRBV19 TGTGCCAGTAGTATAGGGGGTGAGGGCTCGGGGAACACTGAAGCTTTCTTT CASSIGGEGSGNTEAFF
TRBJ1-4 TRBD1 14 medium-sized TRBV30 TGTGCCTGGAGTGTAGGACAGGGGAACGAAAAACTGTTTTTT CAWSVGQGNEKLFF
TRBJ2-5 NA 11 NA TRBV18 TGTGCCAGCTCACCGCGAGAGACCCAGTACTTC CASSPRETQYF
TRBJ2-7 NA 14 few TRBV4-2 TGTGCCAGCAGCCCGACAGGGACTGGCTACGAGCAGTACTTC CASSPTGTGYEQYF